This is a list of T cell receptor beta chains from one sample in a study of CD8 T cells in ankylosing spondylitis. TCRdb used MiXCR to reprocess the 5' RACE reads, holding one entry per CDR3 protein. Of under 35,000 distinct CDR3 sequences in the sample, 5.5% to 8% are singletons; the top ten hold roughly a tenth. Sequenced material: blood, either unsorted or a sorted T cell fraction (not recorded which). The receptors shown here come from a male donor with ankylosing spondylitis or in good health (not recorded which). The CDR3 runs from the conserved cysteine through the conserved F or W. Fields, in order: D gene, J gene, V gene, CDR3 length, clone size, CDR3 protein, CDR3 DNA. A D gene is named only where the DNA matches it firmly. Expanded clones get a size class; other rows say once, few or many, or leave the size out.

d_gene: TRBD1; j_gene: TRBJ1-1; v_gene: TRBV10-3; len: 15; abundance: many; CDR3aa: CAISESYRGGTEAFF; CDR3nt: TGTGCCATCAGTGAGTCTTACAGGGGAGGAACTGAAGCTTTCTTT
d_gene: TRBD2; j_gene: TRBJ2-3; v_gene: TRBV6-1; len: 16; abundance: many; CDR3aa: CASSETLAGGTDTQYF; CDR3nt: TGTGCCAGCAGTGAAACCCTAGCGGGAGGGACAGATACGCAGTATTTT
d_gene: -; j_gene: TRBJ2-2; v_gene: TRBV20-1; len: 13; abundance: many; CDR3aa: CSASTGQSGELFF; CDR3nt: TGCAGTGCTAGCACAGGGCAATCCGGGGAGCTGTTTTTT
d_gene: TRBD2; j_gene: TRBJ2-3; v_gene: TRBV15; len: 17; abundance: many; CDR3aa: CATSRTIAGASTDTQYF; CDR3nt: TGTGCCACCAGCAGAACCATAGCGGGAGCGTCCACAGATACGCAGTATTTT
d_gene: TRBD1; j_gene: TRBJ2-1; v_gene: TRBV20-1; len: 15; abundance: many; CDR3aa: CSARPGQGAIDEQFF; CDR3nt: TGCAGTGCTAGACCGGGACAGGGGGCTATCGATGAGCAGTTCTTC
d_gene: -; j_gene: TRBJ2-3; v_gene: TRBV5-1; len: 12; abundance: medium-sized; CDR3aa: CASSLDYFTQYF; CDR3nt: TGCGCCAGCAGCTTGGACTATTTTACGCAGTATTTT
d_gene: -; j_gene: TRBJ2-1; v_gene: TRBV12-3/TRBV12-4; len: 14; abundance: many; CDR3aa: CASSLAGRLNEQFF; CDR3nt: TGTGCCAGCAGTTTAGCGGGACGGTTGAATGAGCAGTTCTTC
d_gene: -; j_gene: TRBJ2-3; v_gene: TRBV12-3/TRBV12-4; len: 15; abundance: once; CDR3aa: CASSLADLRTDTQYF; CDR3nt: TGTGCCAGCAGTTTAGCGGATTTGCGGACAGATACGCAGTATTTT
d_gene: TRBD2; j_gene: TRBJ2-1; v_gene: TRBV6-2/TRBV6-3; len: 14; abundance: -; CDR3aa: CASRMTSIYNEQFF; CDR3nt: TGTGCCAGCAGAATGACTAGCATCTACAATGAGCAGTTCTTC
d_gene: -; j_gene: TRBJ2-1; v_gene: TRBV24-1; len: 13; abundance: many; CDR3aa: CATSDLHGSVQFF; CDR3nt: TGTGCCACCAGTGACCTGCACGGGTCAGTTCAGTTCTTC
d_gene: TRBD1; j_gene: TRBJ1-3; v_gene: TRBV7-2; len: 15; abundance: many; CDR3aa: CASSNQGAAGNTIYF; CDR3nt: TGTGCCAGCAGCAACCAGGGGGCCGCTGGAAACACCATATATTTT
d_gene: -; j_gene: TRBJ1-1; v_gene: TRBV12-3/TRBV12-4; len: 13; abundance: many; CDR3aa: CASSRVRDTEAFF; CDR3nt: TGTGCCAGCAGCCGTGTGAGGGACACTGAAGCTTTCTTT
d_gene: TRBD2; j_gene: TRBJ2-5; v_gene: TRBV24-1; len: 16; abundance: -; CDR3aa: CATSDPLAGAKETQYF; CDR3nt: TGTGCCACCAGTGACCCACTAGCGGGAGCTAAAGAGACCCAGTACTTC
d_gene: -; j_gene: TRBJ2-7; v_gene: TRBV5-6; len: 14; abundance: medium-sized; CDR3aa: CASSPGEARGEQYF; CDR3nt: TGTGCCAGCAGCCCAGGGGAGGCGAGAGGCGAGCAGTACTTC
d_gene: TRBD2; j_gene: TRBJ2-1; v_gene: TRBV20-1; len: 21; abundance: -; CDR3aa: CCASSDFRLADPTGSYNEQFF; CDR3nt: TGCTGTGCTAGCTCCGATTTCCGACTAGCGGACCCCACGGGTTCCTACAATGAGCAGTTCTTC
d_gene: TRBD1; j_gene: TRBJ1-5; v_gene: TRBV20-1; len: 16; abundance: many; CDR3aa: CSARLGQGASRQPQHF; CDR3nt: TGCAGTGCTAGGCTCGGACAGGGGGCTTCTAGGCAGCCCCAGCATTTT
d_gene: -; j_gene: TRBJ2-3; v_gene: TRBV6-1; len: 16; abundance: many; CDR3aa: CASVERRGSSTDTQYF; CDR3nt: TGTGCCAGCGTCGAACGTAGGGGGTCCAGCACAGATACGCAGTATTTT
d_gene: TRBD1; j_gene: TRBJ2-7; v_gene: TRBV5-1; len: 13; abundance: medium-sized; CDR3aa: CASRKTGVYEQYF; CDR3nt: TGCGCCAGCAGGAAGACAGGGGTCTACGAGCAGTACTTC
d_gene: TRBD1; j_gene: TRBJ1-2; v_gene: TRBV20-1; len: 14; abundance: many; CDR3aa: CSALRQGAGYGYTF; CDR3nt: TGCAGTGCTCTACGACAGGGGGCTGGATATGGCTACACCTTC
d_gene: -; j_gene: TRBJ1-2; v_gene: TRBV12-3/TRBV12-4; len: 16; abundance: many; CDR3aa: CASSPTLDIPSGGYTF; CDR3nt: TGTGCCAGCAGTCCCACTTTGGACATTCCCAGTGGTGGCTACACCTTC
d_gene: TRBD1; j_gene: TRBJ1-1; v_gene: TRBV5-1; len: 14; abundance: many; CDR3aa: CASSPNTQGTEAFF; CDR3nt: TGCGCCAGCAGCCCAAATACACAGGGGACTGAAGCTTTCTTT
d_gene: -; j_gene: TRBJ2-7; v_gene: TRBV20-1; len: 11; abundance: many; CDR3aa: CSARSDQLQYF; CDR3nt: TGCAGTGCTAGGTCCGATCAGTTGCAGTACTTC
d_gene: -; j_gene: TRBJ2-3; v_gene: TRBV6-5; len: 12; abundance: many; CDR3aa: CASWSYTDTQYF; CDR3nt: TGTGCCAGTTGGAGCTACACAGATACGCAGTATTTT
d_gene: TRBD2; j_gene: TRBJ2-7; v_gene: TRBV20-1; len: 13; abundance: many; CDR3aa: CSARTSLAPEQYF; CDR3nt: TGCAGTGCTCGGACTAGCCTTGCCCCCGAGCAGTACTTC
d_gene: TRBD1; j_gene: TRBJ1-1; v_gene: TRBV12-3/TRBV12-4; len: 13; abundance: many; CDR3aa: CASSPRTGTEAFF; CDR3nt: TGTGCCAGCAGTCCAAGGACAGGGACTGAAGCTTTCTTT
d_gene: -; j_gene: TRBJ1-1; v_gene: TRBV5-5; len: 15; abundance: many; CDR3aa: CASSLVRGMNTEAFF; CDR3nt: TGTGCCAGCAGCTTGGTGAGGGGCATGAACACTGAAGCTTTCTTT
d_gene: TRBD1; j_gene: TRBJ2-1; v_gene: TRBV18; len: 18; abundance: few; CDR3aa: CASSWTGRGAASYNEQFF; CDR3nt: TGTGCCAGCTCATGGACAGGGAGAGGGGCTGCCTCCTACAATGAGCAGTTCTTC
d_gene: TRBD2; j_gene: TRBJ2-3; v_gene: TRBV20-1; len: 15; abundance: -; CDR3aa: CSAPTSGMRTDTQYF; CDR3nt: TGCAGTGCCCCAACTAGCGGGATGAGGACAGATACGCAGTATTTT
d_gene: -; j_gene: TRBJ2-5; v_gene: TRBV5-1; len: 11; abundance: many; CDR3aa: CASSSFETQYF; CDR3nt: TGCGCCAGCAGCTCTTTCGAGACCCAGTACTTC
d_gene: -; j_gene: TRBJ2-7; v_gene: TRBV29-1; len: 11; abundance: many; CDR3aa: CSAGPPYEQYF; CDR3nt: TGCAGTGCCGGGCCCCCCTACGAGCAGTACTTC
d_gene: TRBD2; j_gene: TRBJ2-7; v_gene: TRBV20-1; len: 14; abundance: many; CDR3aa: CSASRGRAPYEQYF; CDR3nt: TGCAGTGCTAGTCGGGGGAGGGCCCCCTACGAGCAGTACTTC
d_gene: -; j_gene: TRBJ2-7; v_gene: TRBV9; len: 16; abundance: medium-sized; CDR3aa: CASSLNERDNAYEQYF; CDR3nt: TGTGCCAGCAGCCTCAATGAGCGGGACAACGCCTACGAGCAGTACTTC
d_gene: TRBD2; j_gene: TRBJ2-3; v_gene: TRBV20-1; len: 15; abundance: many; CDR3aa: CSAIPGLADTDTQYF; CDR3nt: TGCAGTGCTATTCCGGGACTAGCGGACACAGATACGCAGTATTTT
d_gene: TRBD1; j_gene: TRBJ2-5; v_gene: TRBV28; len: 15; abundance: -; CDR3aa: CASSPRGGRRETQYF; CDR3nt: TGTGCCAGCAGCCCAAGAGGGGGCAGGAGGGAGACCCAGTACTTC
d_gene: -; j_gene: TRBJ2-1; v_gene: TRBV20-1; len: 13; abundance: medium-sized; CDR3aa: CSAPLTSLGEQFF; CDR3nt: TGCAGTGCTCCCTTGACTAGTCTTGGTGAGCAGTTCTTC
d_gene: TRBD2; j_gene: TRBJ2-2; v_gene: TRBV20-1; len: 16; abundance: many; CDR3aa: CSASLLGGGDTGELFF; CDR3nt: TGCAGTGCTAGCCTCCTTGGGGGGGGGGACACCGGGGAGCTGTTTTTT
d_gene: -; j_gene: TRBJ1-2; v_gene: TRBV20-1; len: 15; abundance: many; CDR3aa: CSASGPSLENYGYTF; CDR3nt: TGCAGTGCTTCCGGGCCCTCACTCGAAAACTATGGCTACACCTTC
d_gene: -; j_gene: TRBJ2-5; v_gene: TRBV5-1; len: 15; abundance: few; CDR3aa: CASSLTPGLRETQYF; CDR3nt: TGCGCCAGCAGCTTGACCCCGGGACTCCGGGAGACCCAGTACTTC
d_gene: -; j_gene: TRBJ2-7; v_gene: TRBV27; len: 15; abundance: many; CDR3aa: CASSPSLLGGHEQYF; CDR3nt: TGTGCCAGCAGTCCCTCTCTTTTGGGGGGTCACGAGCAGTACTTC
d_gene: -; j_gene: TRBJ2-4; v_gene: TRBV6-2/TRBV6-3; len: 15; abundance: many; CDR3aa: CASRAGQLAKNIQYF; CDR3nt: TGTGCCAGCAGGGCGGGACAGCTAGCCAAAAACATTCAGTACTTC
d_gene: -; j_gene: TRBJ2-2; v_gene: TRBV25-1; len: 13; abundance: many; CDR3aa: CASSERGPGELFF; CDR3nt: TGTGCCAGCAGTGAACGGGGGCCCGGGGAGCTGTTTTTT
d_gene: TRBD1; j_gene: TRBJ1-5; v_gene: TRBV20-1; len: 14; abundance: few; CDR3aa: CSAWDRHSNQPQHF; CDR3nt: TGCAGTGCTTGGGACAGGCATAGCAATCAGCCCCAGCATTTT
d_gene: TRBD2; j_gene: TRBJ2-1; v_gene: TRBV6-2/TRBV6-3; len: 15; abundance: many; CDR3aa: CASSYSPSGTDEQFF; CDR3nt: TGTGCCAGCAGTTACTCGCCTAGCGGGACAGATGAGCAGTTCTTC
d_gene: -; j_gene: TRBJ2-5; v_gene: TRBV4-1; len: 15; abundance: many; CDR3aa: CASRWIDRDQETQYF; CDR3nt: TGCGCCAGCAGGTGGATAGACAGAGACCAAGAGACCCAGTACTTC
d_gene: -; j_gene: TRBJ1-1; v_gene: TRBV29-1; len: 12; abundance: many; CDR3aa: CSVDRGGTEAFF; CDR3nt: TGCAGCGTTGACAGGGGAGGCACTGAAGCTTTCTTT
d_gene: -; j_gene: TRBJ1-1; v_gene: TRBV27; len: 12; abundance: medium-sized; CDR3aa: CASSFWGSEAFF; CDR3nt: TGTGCCAGCAGTTTTTGGGGGAGTGAAGCTTTCTTT
d_gene: -; j_gene: TRBJ2-7; v_gene: TRBV12-3/TRBV12-4; len: 14; abundance: many; CDR3aa: CASSLMGASYEQYF; CDR3nt: TGTGCCAGCAGTTTGATGGGGGCTTCCTACGAGCAGTACTTC
d_gene: TRBD2; j_gene: TRBJ2-1; v_gene: TRBV6-5; len: 15; abundance: many; CDR3aa: CASSSLAGGYNEQFF; CDR3nt: TGTGCCAGCAGTTCATTGGCGGGAGGCTACAATGAGCAGTTCTTC
d_gene: -; j_gene: TRBJ2-2; v_gene: TRBV14; len: 14; abundance: many; CDR3aa: CASSLPWGAGELFF; CDR3nt: TGTGCCAGCAGCCTACCTTGGGGAGCCGGGGAGCTGTTTTTT
d_gene: TRBD2; j_gene: TRBJ2-1; v_gene: TRBV28; len: 15; abundance: many; CDR3aa: CASSLERGRGNEQFF; CDR3nt: TGTGCCAGCAGTCTAGAGCGGGGCCGGGGCAATGAGCAGTTCTTC
d_gene: -; j_gene: TRBJ2-5; v_gene: TRBV7-9; len: 13; abundance: -; CDR3aa: CASSPYSERTLYF; CDR3nt: TGTGCCAGCAGCCCATACTCCGAACGAACCCTGTACTTC
d_gene: -; j_gene: TRBJ1-1; v_gene: TRBV12-3/TRBV12-4; len: 15; abundance: many; CDR3aa: CASSSPRGRSTEAFF; CDR3nt: TGTGCCAGCAGTTCCCCCCGGGGGAGGAGTACTGAAGCTTTCTTT
d_gene: -; j_gene: TRBJ2-7; v_gene: TRBV3-1; len: 14; abundance: many; CDR3aa: CASSQAVGAYEQYF; CDR3nt: TGTGCCAGCAGCCAAGCGGTGGGAGCCTACGAGCAGTACTTC
d_gene: -; j_gene: TRBJ2-4; v_gene: TRBV29-1; len: 14; abundance: many; CDR3aa: CSAPRGRDKNIQYF; CDR3nt: TGCAGCGCTCCTCGCGGCAGGGACAAAAACATTCAGTACTTC